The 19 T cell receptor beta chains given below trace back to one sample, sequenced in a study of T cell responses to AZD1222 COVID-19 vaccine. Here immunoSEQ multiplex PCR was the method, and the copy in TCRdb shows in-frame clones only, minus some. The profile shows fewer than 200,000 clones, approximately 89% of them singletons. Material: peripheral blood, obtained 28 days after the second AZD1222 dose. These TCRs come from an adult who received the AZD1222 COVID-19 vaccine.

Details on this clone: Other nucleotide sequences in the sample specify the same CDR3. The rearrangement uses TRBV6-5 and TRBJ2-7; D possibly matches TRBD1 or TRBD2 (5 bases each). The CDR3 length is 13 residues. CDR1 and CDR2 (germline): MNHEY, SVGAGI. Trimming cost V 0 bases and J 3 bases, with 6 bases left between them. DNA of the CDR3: TGTGCCAGCAGTTACTCGGGGGACTACGAGCAGTACTTC. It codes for CASSYSGDYEQYF.

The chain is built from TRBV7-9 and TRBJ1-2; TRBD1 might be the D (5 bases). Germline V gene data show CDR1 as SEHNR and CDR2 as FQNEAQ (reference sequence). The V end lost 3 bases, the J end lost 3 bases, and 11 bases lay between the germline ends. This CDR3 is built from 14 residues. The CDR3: CASSLGQGDYGYTF. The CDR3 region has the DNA TGTGCCAGCAGCTTGGGGCAGGGAGACTATGGCTACACCTTC.

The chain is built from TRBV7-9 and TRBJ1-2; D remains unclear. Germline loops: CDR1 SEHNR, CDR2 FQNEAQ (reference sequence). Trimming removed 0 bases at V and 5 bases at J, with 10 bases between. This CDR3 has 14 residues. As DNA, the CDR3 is TGTGCCAGCAGCTTAGCGAGTCGGATTTATGGCTACACCTTC. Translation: CASSLASRIYGYTF.

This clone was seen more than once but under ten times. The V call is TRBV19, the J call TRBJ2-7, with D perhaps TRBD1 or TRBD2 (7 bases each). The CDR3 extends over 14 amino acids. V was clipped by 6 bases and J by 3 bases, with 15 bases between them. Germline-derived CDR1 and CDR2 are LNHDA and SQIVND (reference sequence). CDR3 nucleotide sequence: TGTGCCAGTAGCGGGAGGACAGGTCGCTACGAGCAGTACTTC. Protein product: CASSGRTGRYEQYF.

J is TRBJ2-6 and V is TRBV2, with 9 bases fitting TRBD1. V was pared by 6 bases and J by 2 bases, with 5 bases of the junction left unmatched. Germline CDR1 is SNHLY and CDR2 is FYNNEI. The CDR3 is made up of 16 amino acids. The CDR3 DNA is TGTGCCAGCAGGCTAACAGGGGGCGCTGGGGCCAACGTCCTGACTTTC. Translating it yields CASRLTGGAGANVLTF.

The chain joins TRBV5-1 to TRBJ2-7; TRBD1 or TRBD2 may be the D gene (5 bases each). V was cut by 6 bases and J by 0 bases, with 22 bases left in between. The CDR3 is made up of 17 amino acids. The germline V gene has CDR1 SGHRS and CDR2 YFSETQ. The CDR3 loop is CASTPGPLGSSSYEQYF. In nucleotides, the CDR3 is TGCGCCAGCACCCCGGGACCTCTGGGCTCCAGCTCCTACGAGCAGTACTTC.

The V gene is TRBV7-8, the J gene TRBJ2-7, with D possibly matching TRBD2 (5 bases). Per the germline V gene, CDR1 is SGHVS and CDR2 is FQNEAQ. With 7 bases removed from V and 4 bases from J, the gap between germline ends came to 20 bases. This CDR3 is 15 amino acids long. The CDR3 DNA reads TGTGCCAGCACCCTCATGGGGAGAGCCCCTTACGAGCAGTACTTC. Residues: CASTLMGRAPYEQYF.

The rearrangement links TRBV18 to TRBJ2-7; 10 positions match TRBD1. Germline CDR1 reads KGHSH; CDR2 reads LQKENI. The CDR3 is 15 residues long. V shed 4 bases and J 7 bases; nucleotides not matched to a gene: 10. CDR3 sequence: CASSLTGTGEREQYF. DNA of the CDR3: TGTGCCAGCTCACTTACCGGGACAGGGGAGCGAGAGCAGTACTTC.

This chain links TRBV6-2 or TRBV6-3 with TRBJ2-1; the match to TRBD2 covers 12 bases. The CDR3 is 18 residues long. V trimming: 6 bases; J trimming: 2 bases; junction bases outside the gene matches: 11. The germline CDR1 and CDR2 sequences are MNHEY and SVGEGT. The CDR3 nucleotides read TGTGCCAGCAGCCTGGGAACCCCTAGCGGGGGGGCCTACAATGAGCAGTTCTTC. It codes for CASSLGTPSGGAYNEQFF.

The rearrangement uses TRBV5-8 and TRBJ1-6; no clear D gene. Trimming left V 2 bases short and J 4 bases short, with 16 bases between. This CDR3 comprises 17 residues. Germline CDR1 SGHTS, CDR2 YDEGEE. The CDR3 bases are TGTGCCAGCAGCTTATTGCTGGGCGAAGGATATAATTCACCCCTCCACTTT. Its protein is CASSLLLGEGYNSPLHF.

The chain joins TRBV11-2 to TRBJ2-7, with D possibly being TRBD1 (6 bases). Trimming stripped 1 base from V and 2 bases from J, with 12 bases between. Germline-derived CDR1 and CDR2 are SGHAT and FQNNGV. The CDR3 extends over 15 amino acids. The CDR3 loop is CASSLGIGTPYEQYF. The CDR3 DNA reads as TGTGCCAGCAGCTTAGGGATAGGGACACCCTACGAGCAGTACTTC.

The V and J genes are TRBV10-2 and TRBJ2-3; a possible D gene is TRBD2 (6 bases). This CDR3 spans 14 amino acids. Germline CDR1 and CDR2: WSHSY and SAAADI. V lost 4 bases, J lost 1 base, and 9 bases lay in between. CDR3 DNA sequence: TGCGCCAGCAGTGGGGAGGCCGGCACAGATACGCAGTATTTT. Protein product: CASSGEAGTDTQYF.

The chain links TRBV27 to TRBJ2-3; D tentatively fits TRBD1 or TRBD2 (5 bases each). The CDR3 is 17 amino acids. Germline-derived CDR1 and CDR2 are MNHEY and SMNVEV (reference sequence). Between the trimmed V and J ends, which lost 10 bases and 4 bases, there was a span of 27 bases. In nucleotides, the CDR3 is TGTGCCACCGCTCTTAGGGTCGACGGGATCAGGGCAGATACGCAGTATTTT. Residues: CATALRVDGIRADTQYF.

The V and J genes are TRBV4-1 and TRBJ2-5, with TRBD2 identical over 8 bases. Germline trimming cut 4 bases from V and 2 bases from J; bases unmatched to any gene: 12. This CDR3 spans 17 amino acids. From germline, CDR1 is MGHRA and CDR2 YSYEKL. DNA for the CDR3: TGCGCCAGCAGCCGGACGACTAGCGAGGAAGAACAAGAGACCCAGTACTTC. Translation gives CASSRTTSEEEQETQYF.

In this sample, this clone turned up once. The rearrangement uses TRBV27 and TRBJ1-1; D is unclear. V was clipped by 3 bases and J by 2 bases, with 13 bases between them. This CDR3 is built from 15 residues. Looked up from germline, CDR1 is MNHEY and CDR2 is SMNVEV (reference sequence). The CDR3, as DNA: TGTGCCAGCAGTTTCCGGACGGGATCAAACACTGAAGCTTTCTTT. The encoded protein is CASSFRTGSNTEAFF.

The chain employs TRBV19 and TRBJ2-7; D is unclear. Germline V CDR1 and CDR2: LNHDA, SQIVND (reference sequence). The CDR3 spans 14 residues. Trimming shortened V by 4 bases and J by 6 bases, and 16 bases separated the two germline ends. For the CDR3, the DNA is TGTGCCAGTAGTAACCTACTCTGGCAGAGCGAGCAGTACTTC. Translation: CASSNLLWQSEQYF.

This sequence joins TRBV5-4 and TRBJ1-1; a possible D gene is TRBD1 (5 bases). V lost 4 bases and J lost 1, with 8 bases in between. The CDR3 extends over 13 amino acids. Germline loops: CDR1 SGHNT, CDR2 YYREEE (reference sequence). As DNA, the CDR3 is TGTGCCAGCAGCGTTACAGGGAACACTGAAGCTTTCTTT. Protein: CASSVTGNTEAFF.

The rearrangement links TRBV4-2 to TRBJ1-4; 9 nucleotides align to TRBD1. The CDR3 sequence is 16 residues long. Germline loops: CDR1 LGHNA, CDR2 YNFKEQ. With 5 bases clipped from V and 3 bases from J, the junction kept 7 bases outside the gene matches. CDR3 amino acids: CASSKQGARSNEKLFF. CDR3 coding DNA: TGTGCCAGCAGCAAACAGGGGGCGCGGTCTAATGAAAAACTGTTTTTT.

CDR3 amino acids: CASGSGGAGKNEQFF. The DNA for the CDR3 is TGTGCCAGCGGTAGCGGGGGGGCCGGTAAGAATGAGCAGTTCTTC. This rearrangement joins TRBV3-1 (or the pseudogene TRBV3-2) to TRBJ2-1, with 11 bases that match TRBD2. The junction had 10 bases not matched to a gene; V was cut back by 8 bases and J by 7 bases. CDR3 size: 15 residues. Germline CDR1 LGHDT, CDR2 YNNKEL (reference sequence).